Below are 30 T cell receptor beta chains sequenced from a single sample in a study of blood T cells in healthy people across ages. Sample-barcoded 5' priming and a J-beta primer mix drove a second PCR of 7 to 11 cycles. MiXCR, applied by TCRdb to the 5' RACE reads, yields one record per CDR3 protein. Among roughly 2 million distinct CDR3 sequences listed, roughly 49% were seen once. Sequencing was carried out using blood. The receptors come from a woman aged 40-49 years in good health.

This clonotype occurred a few times. J is TRBJ1-2 and V is TRBV9; D is unresolved. This CDR3 contains 11 residues. V shed 2 bases and J shed 10 bases, with 9 bases lying between them. Germline-derived CDR1 and CDR2 are SGDLS and YYNGEE. As DNA, the CDR3 is TGTGCCAGCAGCGTGGGTAGCGCCTACACCTTC. Amino acid sequence: CASSVGSAYTF.

The chain uses TRBV20-1 and TRBJ1-5, with D possibly matching TRBD1 (6 bases). V was shortened by 4 bases and J by 4 bases, with 8 bases between the two germline ends. There are 12 residues in the CDR3. The V gene's germline CDR1 is DFQATT and CDR2 SNEGSKA (reference sequence). The CDR3 sequence: CSAIRGNQPQHF. In DNA, the CDR3 is TGCAGTGCTATCAGGGGTAATCAGCCCCAGCATTTT.

A word on this clonotype: Because the CDR3 is missing its conserved closing phenylalanine or tryptophan, this is likely a read error. The chain combines TRBV6-6 with TRBJ2-5, with TRBD1 identical over 12 bases. J lost 11 bases, V lost 8 bases, and 21 bases had no gene match. CDR1 is MNHNY and CDR2 is SVGAGI in the germline V gene (reference sequence). The CDR3 loop spans 17 amino acids. The CDR3 reads CASRRGLGTGGFTEQYL. The CDR3 DNA sequence: TGTGCCAGCCGCCGGGGTTTAGGGACAGGGGGCTTCACTGAGCAGTACCTC.

Only a few counts were recorded for this clonotype. This chain joins TRBV28 and TRBJ2-7; D assignment may be TRBD1 or TRBD2 (5 bases each). Germline V gene lookup returns CDR1 MDHEN and CDR2 SYDVKM. The CDR3 loop spans 13 amino acids. Trimming stripped 4 bases from V and 5 bases from J, with 12 bases between. The CDR3 DNA sequence: TGTGCCAGCAGTTCGGGACCGCGCCACGAGCAGTACTTC. As protein: CASSSGPRHEQYF.

The rearrangement links TRBV5-1 to TRBJ2-4, with 13 positions matching TRBD2. The CDR3 runs 17 residues. The germline gives CDR1 SGHRS, CDR2 YFSETQ. The J segment lost 13 bases and the V segment lost 3 bases, leaving 16 bases of the junction unmatched. This CDR3 reads CASSSRSPGLAGRKQYF. The DNA for the CDR3 is TGCGCCAGCAGCTCTCGCTCACCGGGACTAGCGGGGAGAAAGCAGTACTTC.

The chain carries TRBV15 and TRBJ1-5; 12 positions match TRBD1. The CDR3 spans 16 residues. After removal of 4 bases from V and 11 bases from J, the junction contained 12 bases not matched to a gene. Germline V gene sequence: CDR1 LNHNV, CDR2 YYDKDF (reference sequence). CDR3 protein: CATSNPGDRGRLTQHF. The CDR3 DNA is TGTGCCACCAGCAACCCCGGGGACAGGGGGCGCCTGACCCAGCATTTT. The complete variable domain, with remaining parts taken from reference TRBV15 and TRBJ1-5, reads DAMVIQNPRYQVTQFGKPVTLSCSQTLNHNVMYWYQQKSSQAPKLLFHYYDKDFNNEADTPDNFQSRRPNTSFCFLDIRSPGLGDTAMYLCATSNPGDRGRLTQHFGDGTRLSIL.

Only a few counts were recorded for this clonotype. The CDR3 protein is CASSPGTGMHYEQYF. In DNA form, the CDR3 reads TGCGCCAGCAGCCCGGGGACAGGGATGCACTACGAGCAGTACTTC. V and J are TRBV4-1 and TRBJ2-7, with 9 bases that match TRBD1. The CDR3 is 15 amino acids. The V segment lost 4 bases and the J segment 3 bases; nucleotides outside the gene matches: 7. The germline V gene encodes CDR1 MGHRA and CDR2 YSYEKL.

The CDR3 reads CASSGRQRTLANTGELFF. DNA for the CDR3: TGTGCCAGCAGCGGCCGCCAGAGGACACTTGCGAACACCGGGGAGCTGTTTTTT. The V call is TRBV11-2, the J call TRBJ2-2; D possibly corresponds to TRBD1 (5 bases). The germline CDR1 and CDR2 sequences are SGHAT and FQNNGV. Trimming took 5 bases from V and 0 from J, leaving 19 bases between them. This CDR3 contains 18 residues.

This clonotype has just a few counts. V and J are TRBV6-5 and TRBJ2-4; tentative D call: TRBD1 (6 bases). Germline loops: CDR1 MNHEY, CDR2 SVGAGI. V was clipped by 7 bases and J by 13 bases, with 14 bases between them. The CDR3 has 11 residues. The CDR3 DNA is TGTGCCAGCAATAGGGGGAGTACCCAGTACTTC. Translating gives CASNRGSTQYF.

This clonotype was detected a few times. J is TRBJ2-7 and V is TRBV6-2 or TRBV6-3, with 7 bases fitting TRBD2. Germline CDR1 is MNHEY and CDR2 is SVGEGT. CDR3 length: 13 residues. The CDR3 DNA follows: TGTGCGGGGGGGAAGACAGCCTCCTACGAGCAGTACTTC. This gives the protein CAGGKTASYEQYF.

The V call is TRBV7-9, the J call TRBJ2-3, with a possible D match to TRBD2 (5 bases). The ends were cut back, 7 bases at V and 4 bases at J, with 12 bases in the middle. CDR3 length: 13 amino acids. Germline values: CDR1 SEHNR, CDR2 FQNEAQ (reference sequence). The CDR3 sequence: CASKLDSADTQYF. CDR3 DNA: TGTGCCAGCAAGCTCGATAGCGCAGATACGCAGTATTTT.

The rearrangement joins TRBV6-5 to TRBJ2-7; possibly TRBD1 for D (6 bases). Germline values: CDR1 MNHEY, CDR2 SVGAGI. This CDR3 contains 14 residues. V gave up 6 bases and J gave up 3 bases, with 15 bases separating them. The chain's CDR3 is CASRPRGFHYEQYF. DNA for the CDR3: TGTGCCAGCAGGCCCAGGGGATTCCACTACGAGCAGTACTTC.

The sample holds a few counts of this clonotype. The gene calls are TRBV21-1 and TRBJ2-7; the D call TRBD1 from the table was never checked on the DNA. TRBV21-1 is a pseudogene locus. The CDR3 covers 13 residues. This chain's CDR3 is CASTQGGLWEQYF. CDR3 in DNA: TGTGCCAGCACCCAGGGGGGGCTCTGGGAGCAGTACTTC.

CDR3 coding DNA: TGTGCCAGCAGTCCAGGGACAGGAGCCGTCAATCAGCCCCAGCATTTT. It specifies CASSPGTGAVNQPQHF. The rearrangement uses TRBV6-5 and TRBJ1-5, with TRBD1 identical over 8 bases. With 5 bases clipped from V and 3 bases from J, the junction kept 9 bases outside the gene matches. CDR3 size: 16 residues. Germline loops: CDR1 MNHEY, CDR2 SVGAGI.

The chain carries TRBV13 and TRBJ2-3; 9 bases are shared with TRBD2. The CDR3 is 16 amino acids. V lost 6 bases and J lost 6; bases outside the gene matches: 13. Germline V gene data show CDR1 as PRHDT and CDR2 as FYEKMQ (reference sequence). CDR3 nucleotide sequence: TGTGCCAGCAGGGTTGGGACTAGCAGACGTGTGGATACGCAGTATTTT. It codes for CASRVGTSRRVDTQYF. Looking up the rest from reference TRBV13 and TRBJ2-3 gives the full variable domain: AAGVIQSPRHLIKEKRETATLKCYPIPRHDTVYWYQQGPGQDPQFLISFYEKMQSDKGSIPDRFSAQQFSDYHSELNMSSLELGDSALYFCASRVGTSRRVDTQYFGPGTRLTVL.

This clonotype was seen once. The gene calls are TRBV5-1 and TRBJ2-1, with 11 nucleotides matching TRBD2. V shed 0 bases and J 8 bases; nucleotides not matched to a gene: 10. Germline CDR1 reads SGHRS; CDR2 reads YFSETQ. CDR3 length: 17 amino acids. CDR3 in amino acids: CASSLGISGGALDEQFF. The CDR3 coding sequence is TGCGCCAGCAGCTTGGGGATTAGCGGGGGGGCATTGGATGAGCAGTTCTTC.

V and J are TRBV6-5 and TRBJ1-2; D unresolved. Trimming removed 4 bases at V and 13 bases at J, with 16 bases between. There are 12 residues in the CDR3. Germline assignment: CDR1 MNHEY and CDR2 SVGAGI. The CDR3 region has the DNA TGTGCCAGCAGTTCCGTCGGGGAGGAAAGCACCTTC. This encodes CASSSVGEESTF.

This clonotype was seen only a few times. The V call is TRBV28, the J call TRBJ2-3; D possibly corresponds to TRBD2 (5 bases). This CDR3 is 17 amino acids long. V dropped 5 bases and J dropped 4 bases, with 22 bases sitting between them. Germline CDR1 is MDHEN and CDR2 is SYDVKM. The CDR3 nucleotides read TGTGCCAGCAGTCCACCGACCGTTTCGGGAAGATCAGATACGCAGTATTTT. It yields the protein CASSPPTVSGRSDTQYF.

This rearrangement joins TRBV11-2 to TRBJ2-5, with 14 nucleotides matching TRBD2. The CDR3 has 18 amino acids. Germline trimming cut 1 base from V and 1 base from J; bases unmatched to any gene: 5. Germline loops: CDR1 SGHAT, CDR2 FQNNGV. The CDR3 nucleotides are TGTGCCAGCAGCTTAGTAGGGGGGACTAGCGGGGGCCAAGAGACCCAGTACTTC. This translates into CASSLVGGTSGGQETQYF.

The V gene is TRBV19, the J gene TRBJ1-6; D not certain. The germline V and J ends were trimmed by 5 bases and 0 bases, with 8 bases remaining between them. CDR3 length: 15 residues. The germline V gene has CDR1 LNHDA and CDR2 SQIVND (reference sequence). CDR3 in amino acids: CASSGSTSYNSPLHF. The CDR3, as DNA: TGTGCCAGTAGTGGGTCAACCTCCTATAATTCACCCCTCCACTTT.

A remark on this clonotype: This may be a read error: a much more frequent sequence differs by one nucleotide. The chain carries TRBV2 and TRBJ1-2; D is unclear. CDR3 length: 13 residues. Per germline, CDR1 SNHLY and CDR2 FYNNEI. Trimming removed 5 bases from V and 1 base from J, with 8 bases in between. This CDR3 reads CASSPQNNYGYTF. DNA of the CDR3: TGTGCCAGCAGTCCCCAGAATAACTATGGCTACACCTTC.

This clonotype was counted a single time. CDR3 region: CSPHIGRGHDTEAFF. As DNA, the CDR3 is TGCAGTCCCCACATAGGCAGGGGGCACGACACTGAAGCTTTCTTT. This chain joins TRBV20-1 and TRBJ1-1; the match to TRBD1 covers 8 bases. The junction had 14 bases not matched to a gene; V was cut back by 8 bases and J by 3 bases. This CDR3 is built from 15 residues. In germline, CDR1 is DFQATT, CDR2 SNEGSKA (reference sequence).

The rearrangement links TRBV28 to TRBJ2-1, with D possibly TRBD2 on 6 matching bases. CDR1 is MDHEN and CDR2 is SYDVKM in the germline V gene. The germline V and J ends were trimmed by 4 bases and 3 bases, with 19 bases remaining between them. CDR3 length equals 17 residues. Here the CDR3 DNA reads TGTGCCAGCAGTTACCTCTTGAGTAGCGGTTACTACAATGAGCAGTTCTTC. Protein: CASSYLLSSGYYNEQFF.

The J gene is TRBJ2-5, the V gene TRBV6-5, with 8 bases lining up with TRBD1. This CDR3 has 15 residues. Germline trimming cut 6 bases from V and 5 bases from J; bases unmatched to any gene: 11. Per germline, CDR1 MNHEY and CDR2 SVGAGI. In DNA form, the CDR3 reads TGTGCCAGCAGCTACACAGGGGGTTTCGTGGAGACCCAGTACTTC. This codes for CASSYTGGFVETQYF.

This chain uses TRBV7-8 with TRBJ2-5; D may be TRBD2 (6 bases). V was shortened by 6 bases and J by 1 base, with 12 bases between the two germline ends. CDR1 and CDR2 from the germline V gene are SGHVS and FQNEAQ. The CDR3 runs to 14 residues. CDR3 in DNA: TGTGCCAGCAGGGGCCGGGGGTTCCAAGAGACCCAGTACTTC. Translated: CASRGRGFQETQYF.

This rearrangement joins TRBV7-2 to TRBJ2-7, with TRBD2 identical over 11 bases. The germline gives CDR1 SGHTA, CDR2 FQGNSA. The CDR3 sequence is 16 residues long. V was clipped by 0 bases and J by 3 bases; unmatched bases: 4. CDR3 sequence reads: CASSLAGLAGGYEQYF. CDR3 bases: TGTGCCAGCAGCTTAGCAGGGCTAGCGGGGGGCTACGAGCAGTACTTC.

V gene TRBV27 combines with J gene TRBJ2-3; no clear D. This CDR3 contains 15 residues. Trimming pared 0 bases from V and 6 bases from J, leaving 13 bases between. Germline V gives CDR1 MNHEY, CDR2 SMNVEV (reference sequence). The CDR3 reads CASSLSITPRDTQYF. For the CDR3, the DNA is TGTGCCAGCAGTTTATCGATAACTCCCCGTGATACGCAGTATTTT.

This chain connects TRBV20-1 to TRBJ2-4; no definite D call. The germline gives CDR1 DFQATT, CDR2 SNEGSKA (reference sequence). The V end was cut by 7 bases, the J end by 0 bases, with 13 bases between. The length of the CDR3 is 14 residues. The CDR3 here is CSVPARPAKNIQYF. The CDR3 region has the DNA TGCAGTGTCCCAGCCCGGCCAGCCAAAAACATTCAGTACTTC.

V is TRBV2 and J is TRBJ2-3, with 14 positions matching TRBD2. Germline V CDR1 and CDR2: SNHLY, FYNNEI. V shed 3 bases, J shed 3 bases, and the junction held 5 bases outside the gene matches. The CDR3 spans 17 residues. This CDR3 is CASSETSGGGLTDTQYF. In nucleotides, the CDR3 is TGTGCCAGCAGTGAGACTAGCGGGGGGGGCCTTACAGATACGCAGTATTTT. The full variable domain, its missing parts supplied by reference TRBV2 and TRBJ2-3, is EPEVTQTPSHQVTQMGQEVILRCVPISNHLYFYWYRQILGQKVEFLVSFYNNEISEKSEIFDDQFSVERPDGSNFTLKIRSTKLEDSAMYFCASSETSGGGLTDTQYFGPGTRLTVL.

The V gene is TRBV6-5, the J gene TRBJ2-5, with a possible D match to TRBD1 (5 bases). Germline lookup yields CDR1 MNHEY and CDR2 SVGAGI. This CDR3 has 14 residues. V lost 5 bases to trimming and J lost 2 bases, with 12 bases between them. CDR3 bases: TGTGCCAGCAGTCGGACAACCTTTCAAGAGACCCAGTACTTC. Its translation: CASSRTTFQETQYF.